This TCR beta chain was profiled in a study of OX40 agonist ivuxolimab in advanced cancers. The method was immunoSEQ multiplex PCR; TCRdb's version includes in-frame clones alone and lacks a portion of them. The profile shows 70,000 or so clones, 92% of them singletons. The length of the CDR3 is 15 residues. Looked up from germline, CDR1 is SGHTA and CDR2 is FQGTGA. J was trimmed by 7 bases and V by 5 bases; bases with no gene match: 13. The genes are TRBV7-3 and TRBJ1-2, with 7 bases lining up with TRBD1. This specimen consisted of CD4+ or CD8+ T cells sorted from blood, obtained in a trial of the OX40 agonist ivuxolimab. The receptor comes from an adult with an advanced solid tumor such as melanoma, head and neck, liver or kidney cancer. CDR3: CASSAQGGASPGYTF. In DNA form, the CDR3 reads TGTGCCAGCAGCGCCCAGGGGGGGGCCTCTCCTGGCTACACCTTC.